One and the same sample provided the 3 T cell receptor beta chains below, sequenced in a study of T cell responses to AZD1222 COVID-19 vaccine. Measured with immunoSEQ multiplex PCR; TCRdb has only the in-frame clones, and not every one. The table records more than 70,000 clones, 87% of them present only once. This material consisted of peripheral blood, taken 28 days after the second AZD1222 dose. These receptors originate from an adult who received the AZD1222 COVID-19 vaccine.

The chain employs TRBV6-5 and TRBJ1-3; D perhaps matches TRBD1 (5 bases). The V gene lost 5 bases and the J gene lost 3 bases, with 14 bases spanning the gap. The CDR3 consists of 15 residues. CDR1 is MNHEY, CDR2 SVGAGI, per germline. CDR3 in amino acids: CASSQRDPLGNTIYF. CDR3 DNA sequence: TGTGCCAGCAGTCAAAGGGACCCCCTTGGAAACACCATATATTTT.

The gene calls are TRBV7-9 and TRBJ1-2; 9 positions match TRBD1. Trimming removed 1 base from V and 8 bases from J; junction bases left unmatched: 5. Germline assignment: CDR1 SEHNR and CDR2 FQNEAQ (reference sequence). This CDR3 has 14 residues. CDR3 sequence: CASSLVQGADGYTF. Here the CDR3 DNA reads TGTGCCAGCAGCTTAGTACAGGGGGCGGACGGCTACACCTTC.

CDR3 loop: CASSSRESSTDTQYF. CDR3 sequence (DNA): TGTGCCAGCAGCTCCCGGGAATCTAGCACAGATACGCAGTATTTT. The chain couples TRBV13 to TRBJ2-3, with a weak D call TRBD2 (5 bases). The V gene lost 4 bases and the J gene lost 0 bases, with 11 bases spanning the gap. This CDR3 region has 15 residues. In germline, CDR1 is PRHDT, CDR2 FYEKMQ (reference sequence).